Below, 26 T cell receptor beta chains from the same sample are listed, as sequenced in a study of siplizumab effects on memory and regulatory T cells. The method was immunoSEQ multiplex PCR; TCRdb's version includes in-frame clones alone and lacks a portion of them. The sample lists about 87,000 clones; approximately 90% were seen once. The sample consisted of Tregs sorted from blood. Receptor source: a human donor in good health.

The chain has TRBV19 and TRBJ2-2; a possible D gene is TRBD1 (5 bases). The CDR3 sequence is 14 residues long. The V end lost 7 bases, the J end lost 5 bases, and 14 bases lay between the germline ends. Germline V gene lookup returns CDR1 LNHDA and CDR2 SQIVND (reference sequence). The chain's CDR3 is CASKRQGSTGELFF. CDR3 nucleotides: TGTGCCAGTAAGAGGCAGGGTAGTACCGGGGAGCTGTTTTTT.

The chain carries TRBV6-1 and TRBJ2-1; D ambiguous. CDR1 is MNHNS, CDR2 SASEGT, per germline. V lost 6 bases to trimming and J lost 6 bases, with 12 bases between them. This CDR3 has 13 residues. The CDR3 loop is CASRVLAINEQFF. CDR3 nucleotides: TGTGCCAGCAGGGTTCTGGCCATCAATGAGCAGTTCTTC.

CDR3 in amino acids: CASGTGRDTGELFF. Here the CDR3 DNA reads TGTGCCAGTGGGACAGGACGGGACACCGGGGAGCTGTTTTTT. The chain uses TRBV19 and TRBJ2-2; TRBD1 aligns across 8 bases. Per the germline V gene, CDR1 is LNHDA and CDR2 is SQIVND (reference sequence). The length of the CDR3 is 14 residues. V lost 8 bases to trimming and J lost 3 bases; unmatched junction nucleotides: 5.

The chain uses TRBV11-2 and TRBJ1-1; D is undetermined. The V gene lost 0 bases and the J gene lost 1 base, with 3 bases spanning the gap. The CDR3 covers 13 residues. Germline assignment: CDR1 SGHAT and CDR2 FQNNGV. The CDR3 bases are TGTGCCAGCAGCTTAGAGTCGAACACTGAAGCTTTCTTT. Translating gives CASSLESNTEAFF.

The chain couples TRBV11-3 to TRBJ1-1, with D hard to call. The CDR3 has 13 amino acids. Trimming took off 5 bases at V and 2 bases at J, with 9 bases between the two ends. Germline V CDR1 and CDR2: SGHNT, YENEEA. CDR3 nucleotides: TGTGCCAGCAGCCGAATGCGAAACACTGAAGCTTTCTTT. Translation: CASSRMRNTEAFF.

This clone was found once. V gene TRBV29-1 combines with J gene TRBJ2-3; TRBD2 matches 15 bases. This CDR3 has 16 residues. Germline V gene sequence: CDR1 SQVTM, CDR2 ANQGSEA. The junction had 5 bases not matched to a gene; V was cut back by 6 bases and J by 1 base. CDR3 residues: CSVLGLAGGGTDTQYF. CDR3 nucleotide sequence: TGCAGCGTCCTAGGACTAGCGGGGGGGGGCACAGATACGCAGTATTTT.

The V and J genes are TRBV5-1 and TRBJ2-1, with 11 nucleotides matching TRBD1. The V segment lost 7 bases and the J segment 9 bases; nucleotides outside the gene matches: 9. The CDR3 contains 14 residues. Germline V gene sequence: CDR1 SGHRS, CDR2 YFSETQ. CDR3 loop: CASSSGTGGGEQFF. The DNA of the CDR3 is TGCGCCAGCTCCTCAGGGACAGGGGGTGGTGAGCAGTTCTTC. The full variable domain, with the rest looked up from reference TRBV5-1 and TRBJ2-1, is KAGVTQTPRYLIKTRGQQVTLSCSPISGHRSVSWYQQTPGQGLQFLFEYFSETQRNKGNFPGRFSGRQFSNSRSEMNVSTLELGDSALYLCASSSGTGGGEQFFGPGTRLTVL.

This clone was seen at least ten times. J is TRBJ1-2 and V is TRBV5-1; D is unresolved. Trimming removed 1 base from V and 6 bases from J, with 7 bases in between. The CDR3 loop spans 12 amino acids. The germline V gene has CDR1 SGHRS and CDR2 YFSETQ. CDR3 residues: CASSLTADGYTF. The CDR3 DNA reads as TGCGCCAGCAGCTTGACGGCCGATGGCTACACCTTC.

As DNA, the CDR3 is TGTGCCAGCAGCCCCGCGGCTAGCGGGGTCGGAAAGACCCAGTACTTC. It specifies CASSPAASGVGKTQYF. The chain carries TRBV4-2 and TRBJ2-5; 9 bases align to TRBD2. Germline CDR1 and CDR2: LGHNA and YNFKEQ. J was trimmed by 6 bases and V by 4 bases; bases with no gene match: 12. The CDR3 runs to 16 residues.

The chain combines TRBV2 with TRBJ2-5; 8 bases line up with TRBD2. This CDR3 is 11 amino acids long. V lost 8 bases and J lost 5; bases outside the gene matches: 1. Germline CDR1 is SNHLY and CDR2 is FYNNEI. CDR3 sequence reads: CASSGGETQYF. CDR3 in DNA: TGTGCCAGCTCGGGGGGGGAGACCCAGTACTTC.

The rearrangement uses TRBV10-3 and TRBJ1-5; D may be TRBD1 (6 bases). This CDR3 contains 14 residues. From germline, CDR1 is ENHRY and CDR2 SYGVKD. V dropped 10 bases and J dropped 1 base, with 14 bases sitting between them. The CDR3, as DNA: TGTGCCACCCGGGGGGCGGAGAGCAATCAGCCCCAGCATTTT. The encoded protein is CATRGAESNQPQHF.

In this sample, this clone turned up many times. This chain uses TRBV6-5 with TRBJ1-1; D is unclear. CDR3 length: 14 residues. Trimming shortened V by 1 base and J by 4 bases, and 10 bases separated the two germline ends. Germline CDR1 and CDR2: MNHEY and SVGAGI. The CDR3 nucleotides are TGTGCCAGCAGTTACTTCGGGGTAGGCACTGAAGCTTTCTTT. As protein: CASSYFGVGTEAFF.

In this sample, this clone turned up once. This chain joins TRBV7-2 and TRBJ2-7; tentatively, D is TRBD1 (5 bases). CDR3 length equals 12 residues. V lost 5 bases to trimming and J lost 3 bases, with 8 bases between them. Germline assignment: CDR1 SGHTA and CDR2 FQGNSA. The CDR3 region is CASSLTGYEQYF. CDR3 DNA sequence: TGTGCCAGCAGCCTAACAGGCTACGAGCAGTACTTC.

This clone has just one count. The chain recombines TRBV7-9 with TRBJ1-1; no clear D gene. Trimming removed 8 bases from V and 0 bases from J, with 7 bases in between. This CDR3 contains 12 residues. From germline, CDR1 is SEHNR and CDR2 FQNEAQ (reference sequence). CDR3 nucleotides: TGTGCCAGCGGAGGAATGAACACTGAAGCTTTCTTT. Its translation: CASGGMNTEAFF.

The chain employs TRBV6-6 and TRBJ2-7; possibly TRBD1 or TRBD2 for D (5 bases each). The CDR3 runs 13 residues. The germline CDR1 and CDR2 sequences are MNHNY and SVGAGI (reference sequence). The germline V and J ends were trimmed by 6 bases and 4 bases, with 13 bases remaining between them. CDR3 sequence: CASSPRGFYEQYF. The CDR3 nucleotides read TGTGCCAGCAGCCCGAGGGGTTTTTACGAGCAGTACTTC.

The genes are TRBV6-5 and TRBJ2-7, with 10 nucleotides matching TRBD1. Germline V CDR1 and CDR2: MNHEY, SVGAGI. The CDR3 runs to 15 residues. V was pared by 4 bases and J by 5 bases, with 8 bases of the junction left unmatched. The CDR3 DNA sequence: TGTGCCAGCAGTTTCGTCGGGACAGGGGTTAACGAGCAGTACTTC. It is translated as CASSFVGTGVNEQYF.

J is TRBJ1-4 and V is TRBV5-4, with 10 bases identical to TRBD1. The length of the CDR3 is 15 residues. The junction had 6 bases not matched to a gene; V was cut back by 3 bases and J by 7 bases. Germline lookup yields CDR1 SGHNT and CDR2 YYREEE (reference sequence). The CDR3 region has the DNA TGTGCCAGCAGCTCACGACAGGGGGCCAGTGAAAAACTGTTTTTT. Amino acids: CASSSRQGASEKLFF.

The chain recombines TRBV7-2 with TRBJ2-7, with D possibly being TRBD1 (6 bases). This CDR3 contains 14 residues. Germline assignment: CDR1 SGHTA and CDR2 FQGNSA. Trimming removed 0 bases from V and 4 bases from J, with 10 bases in between. CDR3 sequence: CASSLARQGYEQYF. CDR3 DNA sequence: TGTGCCAGCAGCTTAGCGCGGCAGGGGTACGAGCAGTACTTC.

This chain uses TRBV27 with TRBJ1-6; perhaps TRBD1 as D (5 bases). The germline gives CDR1 MNHEY, CDR2 SMNVEV (reference sequence). This CDR3 is built from 16 residues. The ends were cut back, 6 bases at V and 0 bases at J, with 12 bases in the middle. CDR3 amino acids: CASRLTVYSYNSPLHF. DNA for the CDR3: TGTGCCAGCAGGCTGACAGTATACTCCTATAATTCACCCCTCCACTTT.

The CDR3 DNA follows: TGTGCCAGCAGCGCCCAGGGCCCTGGAAACACCATATATTTT. Protein: CASSAQGPGNTIYF. The rearrangement joins TRBV5-5 to TRBJ1-3; the D gene is possibly TRBD1 (5 bases). V gave up 4 bases and J gave up 2 bases, with 10 bases separating them. This CDR3 is built from 14 residues. Germline V gene lookup returns CDR1 SGHKS and CDR2 YYEKEE (reference sequence).

The chain has TRBV4-3 and TRBJ2-3, with D unclear. V was shortened by 2 bases and J by 6 bases, with 15 bases between the two germline ends. CDR1 is LGHNA and CDR2 is YSLEER in the germline V gene. This CDR3 is 15 amino acids long. CDR3 residues: CASSQHSKGFDTQYF. CDR3 DNA: TGCGCCAGCAGCCAACACTCAAAGGGTTTTGATACGCAGTATTTT.

This chain joins TRBV28 and TRBJ1-4; D is unresolved. Germline V gene sequence: CDR1 MDHEN, CDR2 SYDVKM. The V end was cut by 1 base, the J end by 8 bases, with 14 bases between. The CDR3 is 15 residues long. The CDR3 DNA sequence: TGTGCCAGCAGTTTATCGGCGGAGGTGTTCGAAAAACTGTTTTTT. It encodes CASSLSAEVFEKLFF.

This chain joins TRBV5-4 and TRBJ1-5; D gene ambiguous. Trimming pared 3 bases from V and 8 bases from J, leaving 18 bases between. The length of the CDR3 is 15 residues. CDR1 and CDR2 (germline): SGHNT, YYREEE (reference sequence). In DNA form, the CDR3 reads TGTGCCAGCAGCTATGATTCTGGAGGGAATGAGCCCCAGCATTTT. It translates to CASSYDSGGNEPQHF.

The V and J genes are TRBV4-1 and TRBJ1-2; no reliable D call. The CDR3 sequence is 13 residues long. V was trimmed by 1 base and J by 4 bases, leaving 7 bases between them. From germline, CDR1 is MGHRA and CDR2 YSYEKL. The CDR3 DNA follows: TGCGCCAGCAGCCAAGTCTATGGCTATGGCTACACCTTC. It yields the protein CASSQVYGYGYTF.

The rearrangement uses TRBV6-8 and TRBJ2-1, with TRBD2 matching over 7 bases. Per germline, CDR1 MNHGY and CDR2 SAAAGT. This CDR3 spans 14 amino acids. J gave up 12 bases and V 0 bases, and 8 bases lay outside the gene matches. The CDR3: CASSYSIFGRGQFF. Here the CDR3 DNA reads TGTGCCAGCAGTTACTCGATTTTTGGGAGGGGGCAGTTCTTC.

The rearrangement joins TRBV6-5 to TRBJ2-1; D call uncertain. Germline V gene data show CDR1 as MNHEY and CDR2 as SVGAGI. The V end lost 8 bases, the J end lost 0 bases, and 11 bases lay between the germline ends. The CDR3 totals 14 residues. The CDR3 nucleotides are TGTGCCAGCGGGCGGCCCAGCTCCTACAATGAGCAGTTCTTC. Translating gives CASGRPSSYNEQFF.